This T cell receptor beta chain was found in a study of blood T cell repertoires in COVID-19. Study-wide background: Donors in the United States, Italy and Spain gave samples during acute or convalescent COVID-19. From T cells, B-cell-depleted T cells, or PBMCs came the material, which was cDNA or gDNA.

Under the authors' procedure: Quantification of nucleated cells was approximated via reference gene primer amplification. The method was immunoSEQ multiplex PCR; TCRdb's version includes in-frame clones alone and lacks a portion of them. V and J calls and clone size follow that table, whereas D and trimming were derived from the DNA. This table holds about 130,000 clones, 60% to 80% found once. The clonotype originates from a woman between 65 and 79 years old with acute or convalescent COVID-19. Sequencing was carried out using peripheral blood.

The CDR3 sequence is CASSTGDRVPEAFF. The CDR3, as DNA: TGTGCCAGCAGCACCGGGGACAGGGTACCTGAAGCTTTCTTT. The J gene is TRBJ1-1, the V gene TRBV21-1; the table's TRBD1 call for D was not verified on the DNA. TRBV21-1 constitutes a pseudogene. This CDR3 has 14 residues.